The table lists the clone carrying this TCR beta chain with a few counts. This entry belongs to a study of OX40 agonist ivuxolimab in advanced cancers. Study background: It was ivuxolimab, an agonistic anti-OX40 (CD134) antibody, that patients were treated with.

Trimming left V 5 bases short and J 1 base short, with 8 bases between. Germline V gene lookup returns CDR1 SGHDT and CDR2 YYEEEE. The CDR3 runs to 13 residues. The method was immunoSEQ multiplex PCR; TCRdb's version includes in-frame clones alone and lacks a portion of them. Of about 10,000 clones listed, 70% are singletons. The origin of this receptor is an adult with an advanced solid tumor such as melanoma, head and neck, liver or kidney cancer. Specimen: CD4+ or CD8+ T cells sorted from blood, collected in a trial of the OX40 agonist ivuxolimab. The chain carries TRBV5-6 and TRBJ2-3; no clear D gene. The CDR3 DNA reads as TGTGCCAGCAGTTGGCAGGGCACAGATACGCAGTATTTT. This gives the protein CASSWQGTDTQYF.